What follows are 12 T cell receptor beta chains derived from one specimen sequenced in a study of cytomegalovirus exposure and HLA in healthy donors. PCR amplification relied on 60 Vbeta primers (plus 13 Jbeta primers). The data were produced by immunoSEQ multiplex PCR, yet TCRdb's version contains in-frame clones alone and is incomplete. Here the sample table reports 130,000 to 150,000 clones. The material sequenced was PBMCs. Every receptor here comes from a man in his forties in good health and CMV-seronegative.

Comments on this clone: A read error may account for a junction end that differs from germline. The chain couples TRBV29-1 to TRBJ1-6; D not certain. Germline values: CDR1 SQVTM, CDR2 ANQGSEA. The CDR3 has 14 amino acids. Written as DNA, the CDR3 is TGCAGCGTGAGAACGGGGAACTATAATTCACCCCTCCGCTTT. This gives the protein CSVRTGNYNSPLRF.

The chain couples TRBV28 to TRBJ2-7, with D possibly matching TRBD1 (5 bases). The CDR3 spans 14 residues. Germline loops: CDR1 MDHEN, CDR2 SYDVKM. Trimming pared 5 bases from V and 2 bases from J, leaving 13 bases between. In DNA, the CDR3 is TGTGCCAGCAGTCCCGCCCTAGGGGCCTACGAGCAGTACTTC. Protein product: CASSPALGAYEQYF.

The rearrangement links TRBV10-1 to TRBJ1-3; D unresolved. Germline assignment: CDR1 WNHNN and CDR2 SYGVQD (reference sequence). Trimming took 3 bases from V and 2 from J, leaving 8 bases between them. The CDR3 spans 14 residues. In nucleotides, the CDR3 is TGCGCCAGCAGTGAAGGAGTCACTGGAAACACCATATATTTT. Translating gives CASSEGVTGNTIYF.

This chain joins TRBV2 and TRBJ2-3; TRBD2 is a possible D gene (6 bases). Germline CDR1 reads SNHLY; CDR2 reads FYNNEI. Trimming took off 6 bases at V and 1 base at J, with 17 bases between the two ends. The CDR3 consists of 16 residues. The CDR3 loop reads CASSVELAERTDTQYF. The DNA of the CDR3 is TGTGCCAGCAGCGTCGAATTAGCGGAACGCACAGATACGCAGTATTTT.

The chain joins TRBV23-1 to TRBJ2-1; possibly TRBD1 for D (7 bases). TRBV23-1 qualifies as an ORF whose function is uncertain. Between the trimmed V and J ends, which lost 5 bases and 8 bases, there was a span of 16 bases. This CDR3 contains 14 residues. CDR3 sequence: CASSNAQGEDEQFF. CDR3 DNA sequence: TGCGCCAGCAGTAACGCCCAGGGGGAGGATGAGCAGTTCTTC.

This chain joins TRBV28 and TRBJ2-5; no definite D call. From germline, CDR1 is MDHEN and CDR2 SYDVKM. Between the trimmed V and J ends, which lost 4 bases and 0 bases, there was a span of 9 bases. The CDR3 runs 14 residues. The CDR3 is CASSSGPHQETQYF. CDR3 bases: TGTGCCAGCAGTTCTGGGCCCCACCAAGAGACCCAGTACTTC.

The chain links TRBV20-1 to TRBJ1-2; D unclear. V lost 6 bases and J 8 bases, leaving 13 bases between the germline ends. The CDR3 contains 11 residues. CDR1 is DFQATT, CDR2 SNEGSKA, per germline (reference sequence). The CDR3 region has the DNA TGCAGTGCCGCGATTCTAGAGGGCTACACCTTC. This encodes CSAAILEGYTF.

This chain connects TRBV5-6 to TRBJ2-3; TRBD1 matches at 10 bases. Germline CDR1 and CDR2: SGHDT and YYEEEE. There are 16 residues in the CDR3. V lost 2 bases to trimming and J lost 0 bases; unmatched junction nucleotides: 3. This chain's CDR3 is CASSFGTGDSTDTQYF. The CDR3 DNA follows: TGTGCCAGCAGCTTTGGGACAGGGGATAGCACAGATACGCAGTATTTT.

CDR3 sequence reads: CASSPAGPPLHQPQHF. The DNA of the CDR3 is TGTGCCAGCAGCCCCGCGGGGCCACCTCTTCATCAGCCCCAGCATTTT. The gene calls are TRBV7-2 and TRBJ1-5, with a weak D call TRBD1 (5 bases). Germline CDR1 is SGHTA and CDR2 is FQGNSA. The CDR3 runs to 16 residues. Trimming removed 5 bases at V and 5 bases at J, with 19 bases between.

This sequence joins TRBV6-5 and TRBJ2-3; maybe TRBD1 (7 bases). CDR1 and CDR2 from the germline V gene are MNHEY and SVGAGI. V was pared by 8 bases and J by 1 base, with 16 bases between. CDR3 size: 15 residues. CDR3 DNA sequence: TGTGCCAGCGGGAGGACAGGTTCTCGCACAGATACGCAGTATTTT. This translates into CASGRTGSRTDTQYF.

The V gene is TRBV29-1, the J gene TRBJ2-7; D is possibly TRBD1 (6 bases). The CDR3 contains 12 residues. The germline V and J ends were trimmed by 8 bases and 3 bases, with 14 bases remaining between them. Germline loops: CDR1 SQVTM, CDR2 ANQGSEA. CDR3 DNA sequence: TGCAGCCCGGGCAGGGGATTCTACGAGCAGTACTTC. Its translation: CSPGRGFYEQYF.

The chain is built from TRBV4-3 and TRBJ2-5; TRBD1 matches at 8 bases. This CDR3 is 14 amino acids long. V gave up 8 bases and J gave up 4 bases; unmatched junction bases: 9. Germline loops: CDR1 LGHNA, CDR2 YSLEER. CDR3 loop: CASGPGQGAETQYF. The DNA for the CDR3 is TGCGCCAGCGGGCCTGGACAGGGAGCAGAGACCCAGTACTTC.